This T cell receptor (beta chain) stems from a study of kidney transplant recipient with SARS-CoV-2 infection. The sample holds many counts of this clonotype. The CDR3 is 14 amino acids. Germline-derived CDR1 and CDR2 are LNHDA and SQIVND (reference sequence). V dropped 3 bases and J dropped 3 bases, with 12 bases sitting between them. In TCRdb, the reads were re-called with MiXCR into one record per CDR3 protein. The profile shows under 250,000 distinct CDR3 sequences, 29% of them singletons. The chain uses TRBV19 and TRBJ2-7; maybe TRBD2 (5 bases). This clonotype originated in a young adult male patient who had COVID-19 and was a kidney transplant recipient. Some T cells may be supplied by the graft donor. Material: a blood sample, obtained at baseline and on day 111 from a kidney transplant recipient. This CDR3 is CASSIGVVGYEQYF. The CDR3 DNA is TGTGCCAGTAGTATCGGGGTGGTGGGCTACGAGCAGTACTTC.